The source of this T cell receptor beta chain is a study of blood T cell repertoires in COVID-19. The wider study: Sites in the United States, Italy and Spain provided acute and convalescent COVID-19 samples.

V was clipped by 5 bases and J by 3 bases; unmatched bases: 8. The CDR3 covers 15 residues. CDR1 LNHDA and CDR2 SQIVND come from the germline V gene (reference sequence). In the original analysis: Reference gene primer amplification gave estimated nucleated cell counts. Only in-frame clones appear in the TCRdb table, and some are missing; sequencing was by immunoSEQ multiplex PCR. The D gene and trimming were derived from the DNA, and the V and J assignments and clone size from that table. Of around 460,000 clones in the sample, around 90% were seen once. This clonotype was obtained from a man younger than 35 with COVID-19, enrolled during active disease. Input material: peripheral blood. The chain recombines TRBV19 with TRBJ2-7; 9 bases align to TRBD2. CDR3 DNA sequence: TGTGCCAGTAGTTCACAGACTAGCGGAATCTACGAGCAGTACTTC. It is translated as CASSSQTSGIYEQYF.